The 17 T cell receptor beta chains reported below all come from one sample, sequenced in a study of T cell responses to AZD1222 COVID-19 vaccine. Assay used: immunoSEQ multiplex PCR; TCRdb lists only in-frame clones, some missing. The sample yields about 140,000 clones, approximately 90% seen once. Sequencing used peripheral blood, obtained on day 0 of AZD1222 vaccination. The receptors here all came from an adult in good health.

The rearrangement joins TRBV6-6 to TRBJ1-6; a weak D match, TRBD1 (5 bases). The CDR3 spans 15 residues. The V end was cut by 0 bases, the J end by 9 bases, with 12 bases between. Per the germline V gene, CDR1 is MNHNY and CDR2 is SVGAGI (reference sequence). CDR3 nucleotide sequence: TGTGCCAGCAGTTACTCGATTGGGGCACGTTCACCCCTCCACTTT. As protein: CASSYSIGARSPLHF.

V and J are TRBV7-2 and TRBJ1-6; TRBD1 matches 12 bases. CDR3 length equals 16 residues. The V and J ends lost 3 bases and 10 bases, in that order; junction bases with no gene match: 7. Germline V gene sequence: CDR1 SGHTA, CDR2 FQGNSA. This CDR3 reads CASSFTGTGGGSPLHF. CDR3 bases: TGTGCCAGCAGCTTCACCGGGACAGGGGGCGGATCACCCCTCCACTTT.

The chain joins TRBV11-2 to TRBJ1-2, with TRBD1 matching over 7 bases. This CDR3 contains 14 residues. Germline V gives CDR1 SGHAT, CDR2 FQNNGV. Losses at the gene ends were 1 base for V and 5 bases for J; bases not matched to a gene: 4. This chain's CDR3 is CASSLGTGLYGYTF. In DNA form, the CDR3 reads TGTGCCAGCAGCTTAGGGACAGGCCTTTATGGCTACACCTTC.

The CDR3 is CASSVALSAGNTIYF. The CDR3 bases are TGTGCCAGCAGCGTAGCTCTCAGCGCGGGAAACACCATATATTTT. This chain joins TRBV9 and TRBJ1-3; D is ambiguous. The CDR3 covers 15 residues. The ends were cut back, 0 bases at V and 4 bases at J, with 11 bases in the middle. Germline V lookup: CDR1 SGDLS, CDR2 YYNGEE. The entire variable domain, with the rest obtained from reference TRBV9 and TRBJ1-3, is as follows: DSGVTQTPKHLITATGQRVTLRCSPRSGDLSVYWYQQSLDQGLQFLIQYYNGEERAKGNILERFSAQQFPDLHSELNLSSLELGDSALYFCASSVALSAGNTIYFGEGSWLTVV.

This chain joins TRBV29-1 and TRBJ1-5, with D possibly TRBD1 on 5 matching bases. The CDR3 length is 12 residues. Germline V CDR1 and CDR2: SQVTM, ANQGSEA. Trimming stripped 4 bases from V and 1 base from J, with 5 bases between. In DNA form, the CDR3 reads TGCAGCGTTGGGGACAGCAATCAGCCCCAGCATTTT. Amino acid sequence: CSVGDSNQPQHF.

V and J are TRBV28 and TRBJ2-1, with 9 bases matching TRBD1. The ends lost 6 bases at V and 6 bases at J; junction bases unmatched: 0. This CDR3 is built from 12 residues. Germline loops: CDR1 MDHEN, CDR2 SYDVKM. The CDR3 here is CASRGQGNEQFF. CDR3 sequence (DNA): TGTGCCAGCAGGGGACAGGGCAATGAGCAGTTCTTC.

This rearrangement joins TRBV5-1 to TRBJ1-5; D is unresolved. Germline V lookup: CDR1 SGHRS, CDR2 YFSETQ. Trimming shortened V by 0 bases and J by 3 bases, and 10 bases separated the two germline ends. CDR3 length: 15 residues. CDR3 DNA sequence: TGCGCCAGCAGCTTGGTATCAGGAAACAATCAGCCCCAGCATTTT. It codes for CASSLVSGNNQPQHF.

This chain joins TRBV4-3 and TRBJ2-7; the D is unclear. This CDR3 has 14 amino acids. Trimming cost V 0 bases and J 4 bases, with 10 bases left between them. The germline gives CDR1 LGHNA, CDR2 YSLEER. Here the CDR3 reads CASSQELHVYEQYF. As DNA, the CDR3 is TGCGCCAGCAGCCAAGAGTTACACGTGTACGAGCAGTACTTC.

The chain joins TRBV4-2 to TRBJ1-1; perhaps TRBD1 as D (5 bases). In germline, CDR1 is LGHNA, CDR2 YNFKEQ. The CDR3 loop spans 15 amino acids. Trimming cost V 4 bases and J 1 base, with 13 bases left between them. CDR3 in amino acids: CASSRGVAENTEAFF. The CDR3 bases are TGTGCCAGCAGCCGAGGGGTGGCGGAGAACACTGAAGCTTTCTTT.

The V and J genes are TRBV3-1 (or the pseudogene TRBV3-2) and TRBJ2-1; 8 nucleotides align to TRBD2. The CDR3 is 14 residues long. J was trimmed by 9 bases and V by 4 bases; bases with no gene match: 8. CDR1 is LGHDT, CDR2 YNNKEL, per germline (reference sequence). This chain's CDR3 is CASSPLGSGVEQFF. CDR3 nucleotide sequence: TGTGCCAGCAGCCCCCTAGGTAGCGGGGTTGAGCAGTTCTTC.

This clone has only one observation. The chain joins TRBV28 to TRBJ1-2; D perhaps matches TRBD1 (5 bases). The CDR3 has 13 residues. The germline V gene has CDR1 MDHEN and CDR2 SYDVKM. Between the trimmed V and J ends, which lost 7 bases and 4 bases, there was a span of 13 bases. The CDR3 is CASITGGIYGYTF. Written as DNA, the CDR3 is TGTGCCAGCATAACTGGGGGTATCTATGGCTACACCTTC.

The chain links TRBV6-5 to TRBJ1-1, with D perhaps TRBD1 (6 bases). Germline values: CDR1 MNHEY, CDR2 SVGAGI. V gave up 6 bases and J gave up 8 bases, with 16 bases separating them. This CDR3 is built from 13 residues. The CDR3 loop is CASRLEGVSEAFF. CDR3 coding DNA: TGTGCCAGCAGGTTGGAGGGGGTATCCGAAGCTTTCTTT.

The gene calls are TRBV2 and TRBJ2-4, with D possibly matching TRBD2 (5 bases). V lost 3 bases and J lost 11, with 8 bases in between. The CDR3 is 11 residues long. Per the germline V gene, CDR1 is SNHLY and CDR2 is FYNNEI. CDR3 DNA: TGTGCCAGCAGTGAGCTAGCATTTCAGTACTTC. Its protein is CASSELAFQYF.

The rearrangement links TRBV3-1 (or the pseudogene TRBV3-2) to TRBJ2-1; D might be TRBD1 or TRBD2, each matching 5 bases. This CDR3 contains 15 residues. Germline loops: CDR1 LGHDT, CDR2 YNNKEL (reference sequence). The ends were cut back, 4 bases at V and 3 bases at J, with 13 bases in the middle. CDR3 in amino acids: CASSPGSGDYNEQFF. CDR3 nucleotide sequence: TGTGCCAGCAGCCCAGGGAGCGGAGACTACAATGAGCAGTTCTTC.

The chain is built from TRBV5-1 and TRBJ2-5; no firm D call. Germline values: CDR1 SGHRS, CDR2 YFSETQ. This CDR3 has 15 residues. V shed 0 bases and J shed 0 bases, with 9 bases lying between them. As DNA, the CDR3 is TGCGCCAGCAGCTTGGGAGACCAGTACCAAGAGACCCAGTACTTC. It specifies CASSLGDQYQETQYF.

The chain uses TRBV7-2 and TRBJ2-6; the D is unclear. The CDR3 spans 15 residues. V lost 5 bases to trimming and J lost 1 base, with 9 bases between them. CDR1 and CDR2 from the germline V gene are SGHTA and FQGNSA. In DNA, the CDR3 is TGTGCCAGCAGCCAACCCCTTTCTGGGGCCAACGTCCTGACTTTC. Residues: CASSQPLSGANVLTF.

V gene TRBV7-2 combines with J gene TRBJ1-1; no clear D gene. V gave up 5 bases and J gave up 5 bases, with 12 bases separating them. Per germline, CDR1 SGHTA and CDR2 FQGNSA. This CDR3 has 13 residues. The CDR3 loop is CASSPSLGTEAFF. DNA for the CDR3: TGTGCCAGCAGCCCCTCTCTTGGGACTGAAGCTTTCTTT.